The 32 T cell receptor beta chains below come from one sample, sequenced in a study of regulatory dendritic cells for organ transplantation. The method was immunoSEQ multiplex PCR; TCRdb's version includes in-frame clones alone and lacks a portion of them. This sample yields about 29,000 clones, of which approximately 78% are seen a single time; less than 0.11% belongs to the top ten. Material for sequencing was naive CD4+ T cells from blood. Subset given: CD45RA+ naive T cells. The receptors were gathered from a human donor in good health.

The J gene is TRBJ2-5, the V gene TRBV6-1; D is uncertain. This CDR3 region has 13 residues. Trimming pared 4 bases from V and 2 bases from J, leaving 8 bases between. CDR1 is MNHNS, CDR2 SASEGT, per germline. The DNA for the CDR3 is TGTGCCAGCAGTGTTGAGCGACAAGAGACCCAGTACTTC. Protein: CASSVERQETQYF.

The chain uses TRBV7-9 and TRBJ1-1; 7 bases agree with TRBD1. J was trimmed by 4 bases and V by 5 bases; bases with no gene match: 10. Germline V gene lookup returns CDR1 SEHNR and CDR2 FQNEAQ (reference sequence). The CDR3 is 15 residues long. The CDR3 sequence: CASSRGGRGVTEAFF. The CDR3 region has the DNA TGTGCCAGCAGCCGTGGTGGCAGGGGGGTCACTGAAGCTTTCTTT.

The gene calls are TRBV5-1 and TRBJ2-5, with 9 nucleotides matching TRBD2. The ends lost 0 bases at V and 2 bases at J; junction bases unmatched: 2. Germline lookup yields CDR1 SGHRS and CDR2 YFSETQ. CDR3 size: 15 residues. CDR3 protein: CASSLAAGGQETQYF. CDR3 coding DNA: TGCGCCAGCAGCTTGGCCGCGGGGGGGCAAGAGACCCAGTACTTC.

J is TRBJ1-3 and V is TRBV19; no clear D gene. Germline values: CDR1 LNHDA, CDR2 SQIVND (reference sequence). With 4 bases removed from V and 0 bases from J, the gap between germline ends came to 7 bases. The CDR3 consists of 14 residues. The CDR3: CASSTQNSGNTIYF. The CDR3 nucleotides read TGTGCCAGTAGTACTCAGAACTCTGGAAACACCATATATTTT.

This clone was counted a single time. The rearrangement joins TRBV5-1 to TRBJ1-5, with a tentative D call TRBD1 (6 bases). The CDR3 has 17 amino acids. Between the trimmed V and J ends, which lost 3 bases and 2 bases, there was a span of 18 bases. Germline CDR1 SGHRS, CDR2 YFSETQ. DNA for the CDR3: TGCGCCAGCAGCTCCGAACCGGGGGGGGGCGGCAATCAGCCCCAGCATTTT. Its translation: CASSSEPGGGGNQPQHF.

In nucleotides, the CDR3 is TGCGCCAGCCGATCTAACTACGGGCAGTTCTTC. Translation: CASRSNYGQFF. The V gene is TRBV5-1, the J gene TRBJ2-1, with D unclear. V was cut by 7 bases and J by 12 bases, with 14 bases left in between. The germline gives CDR1 SGHRS, CDR2 YFSETQ. The CDR3 has 11 residues.

The chain is built from TRBV5-1 and TRBJ1-2; no clear D gene. Trimming left V 4 bases short and J 8 bases short, with 21 bases between. The CDR3 is 15 amino acids. Germline V gives CDR1 SGHRS, CDR2 YFSETQ. CDR3: CASSPLGNAAKGYTF. DNA of the CDR3: TGCGCCAGCAGCCCCCTCGGGAACGCCGCCAAAGGCTACACCTTC.

Here the CDR3 reads CASSEGGNGYTF. The CDR3, as DNA: TGTGCCAGCAGTGAAGGCGGGAACGGCTACACCTTC. The chain combines TRBV6-1 with TRBJ1-2, with D hard to call. The CDR3 is 12 amino acids. The germline CDR1 and CDR2 sequences are MNHNS and SASEGT. V lost 1 base and J lost 8, with 8 bases in between.

V and J are TRBV19 and TRBJ2-3, with 8 positions matching TRBD1. Germline V CDR1 and CDR2: LNHDA, SQIVND (reference sequence). Trimming removed 8 bases from V and 6 bases from J; junction bases left unmatched: 7. This CDR3 is 13 amino acids long. The CDR3 sequence is CASSSTGADTQYF. Here the CDR3 DNA reads TGTGCCAGTTCTTCGACAGGGGCGGATACGCAGTATTTT.

The J gene is TRBJ2-4, the V gene TRBV19; 9 bases map to TRBD2. This CDR3 is built from 17 residues. The ends lost 6 bases at V and 1 base at J; junction bases unmatched: 10. The germline V gene has CDR1 LNHDA and CDR2 SQIVND (reference sequence). The CDR3 DNA is TGTGCCAGTAGAGCGGGGGGAGGGGGCAAGGCCAAAAACATTCAGTACTTC. It translates to CASRAGGGGKAKNIQYF.

The rearrangement links TRBV5-1 to TRBJ2-2; a possible D gene is TRBD1 (6 bases). CDR1 is SGHRS and CDR2 is YFSETQ in the germline V gene. There are 15 residues in the CDR3. The V end was cut by 4 bases, the J end by 0 bases, with 10 bases between. The CDR3 is CASSRRTANTGELFF. In nucleotides, the CDR3 is TGCGCCAGCAGCCGCCGGACAGCGAACACCGGGGAGCTGTTTTTT.

The chain joins TRBV6-5 to TRBJ1-2; D is possibly TRBD1 (6 bases). Trimming shortened V by 7 bases and J by 3 bases, and 15 bases separated the two germline ends. Germline loops: CDR1 MNHEY, CDR2 SVGAGI. The CDR3 length is 14 residues. The CDR3, as DNA: TGTGCCAGCACGCGGGCAGGGGACGACTATGGCTACACCTTC. This sequence encodes CASTRAGDDYGYTF.

The genes are TRBV7-2 and TRBJ1-3; tentative D call: TRBD1 (5 bases). The germline V and J ends were trimmed by 6 bases and 0 bases, with 9 bases remaining between them. The CDR3 covers 14 residues. In germline, CDR1 is SGHTA, CDR2 FQGNSA. The DNA of the CDR3 is TGTGCCAGCAGAGGAGGGGACTCTGGAAACACCATATATTTT. Its translation is CASRGGDSGNTIYF. The full variable domain, rest sourced from reference TRBV7-2 and TRBJ1-3, is GAGVSQSPSNKVTEKGKDVELRCDPISGHTALYWYRQSLGQGLEFLIYFQGNSAPDKSGLPSDRFSAERTGGSVSTLTIQRTQQEDSAVYLCASRGGDSGNTIYFGEGSWLTVV.

This clone was seen once. This sequence joins TRBV10-3 and TRBJ2-3, with TRBD2 matching over 11 bases. Trimming took 10 bases from V and 6 from J; bases not matched to a gene: 6. Germline loops: CDR1 ENHRY, CDR2 SYGVKD. The CDR3 runs 13 residues. The CDR3 DNA follows: TGTGCCACAATAGCGGGGGGGTCGGATACGCAGTATTTT. It specifies CATIAGGSDTQYF.

CDR3 in amino acids: CASSMGRGPETQYF. In DNA form, the CDR3 reads TGTGCCAGTAGTATGGGGCGGGGCCCGGAGACCCAGTACTTC. V gene TRBV19 combines with J gene TRBJ2-5; weak D call: TRBD2 (6 bases). CDR3 length: 14 residues. With 3 bases removed from V and 5 bases from J, the gap between germline ends came to 13 bases. Germline V CDR1 and CDR2: LNHDA, SQIVND (reference sequence).

The chain joins TRBV7-2 to TRBJ2-7; TRBD2 aligns across 8 bases. The germline gives CDR1 SGHTA, CDR2 FQGNSA. The junction had 0 bases not matched to a gene; V was cut back by 3 bases and J by 2 bases. This CDR3 region has 13 residues. In DNA form, the CDR3 reads TGTGCCAGCAGCTTGGGACTAGCCTACGAGCAGTACTTC. Its translation is CASSLGLAYEQYF.

The V gene is TRBV5-1, the J gene TRBJ2-1, with TRBD1 matching 8 bases. V lost 4 bases and J lost 6; bases outside the gene matches: 9. The germline CDR1 and CDR2 sequences are SGHRS and YFSETQ. The CDR3 runs 15 residues. The CDR3 spells CASSLTGDTRNEQFF. The CDR3 coding sequence is TGCGCCAGCAGCCTGACAGGGGATACCCGCAATGAGCAGTTCTTC.

The chain recombines TRBV5-1 with TRBJ1-1; 7 bases are a match to TRBD1. This CDR3 is built from 13 residues. Germline CDR1 and CDR2: SGHRS and YFSETQ. V gave up 4 bases and J gave up 2 bases; unmatched junction bases: 2. CDR3: CASSRDRNTEAFF. The CDR3 nucleotides are TGCGCCAGCAGCCGGGACAGAAACACTGAAGCTTTCTTT.

The chain recombines TRBV19 with TRBJ2-2; possible D gene TRBD1, 6 bases. CDR3 length: 14 residues. Per germline, CDR1 LNHDA and CDR2 SQIVND (reference sequence). The V gene lost 6 bases and the J gene lost 2 bases, with 10 bases spanning the gap. The CDR3 reads CASSRGGNTGELFF. CDR3 nucleotides: TGTGCCAGTAGCAGGGGCGGCAACACCGGGGAGCTGTTTTTT.

Comment on this clone: Other DNA sequences of this sample code for an identical CDR3. The CDR3 nucleotides are TGCGCCAGCAGCCTCGGGGGGCGAGAGACCCAGTACTTC. Encoded protein: CASSLGGRETQYF. The chain couples TRBV5-1 to TRBJ2-5; TRBD2 is a possible D gene (7 bases). Germline assignment: CDR1 SGHRS and CDR2 YFSETQ. Trimming pared 4 bases from V and 4 bases from J, leaving 11 bases between. The CDR3 has 13 residues.

V and J are TRBV27 and TRBJ2-7, with TRBD1 identical over 8 bases. With 8 bases clipped from V and 9 bases from J, the junction kept 12 bases outside the gene matches. The CDR3 runs to 13 residues. Germline V gene lookup returns CDR1 MNHEY and CDR2 SMNVEV (reference sequence). The chain's CDR3 is CASGGSRGPGQYF. Here the CDR3 DNA reads TGTGCCAGCGGAGGGAGCAGGGGGCCTGGGCAGTACTTC.

The V gene is TRBV6-5, the J gene TRBJ1-4, with D uncertain. CDR1 MNHEY and CDR2 SVGAGI come from the germline V gene. Trimming stripped 3 bases from V and 4 bases from J, with 6 bases between. This CDR3 has 13 amino acids. The CDR3 coding sequence is TGTGCCAGCAGTTATCGGTTTAATGAAAAACTGTTTTTT. It codes for CASSYRFNEKLFF.

The chain uses TRBV27 and TRBJ2-5; D not certain. The J call may be mistaken, given a closer DNA end match to TRBJ2-7. The CDR3 is 16 amino acids. Germline V gives CDR1 MNHEY, CDR2 SMNVEV (reference sequence). CDR3 sequence (DNA): TGTGCCAGCAGTAAGGCGAGGTCCACAAGCTCCTACGAGCAGTACTTC. Its translation: CASSKARSTSSYEQYF.

The chain recombines TRBV18 with TRBJ2-3, with D perhaps TRBD2 (5 bases). The ends were cut back, 8 bases at V and 2 bases at J, with 17 bases in the middle. The CDR3 is 15 residues long. Germline CDR1 is KGHSH and CDR2 is LQKENI. The CDR3 protein is CASPERETYTDTQYF. The CDR3 DNA reads TGTGCCAGCCCTGAAAGGGAGACTTACACAGATACGCAGTATTTT. The full variable domain, completed using reference TRBV18 and TRBJ2-3, is NAGVMQNPRHLVRRRGQEARLRCSPMKGHSHVYWYRQLPEEGLKFMVYLQKENIIDESGMPKERFSAEFPKEGPSILRIQQVVRGDSAAYFCASPERETYTDTQYFGPGTRLTVL.

Only one count was recorded for this clone. The gene calls are TRBV6-5 and TRBJ2-1; TRBD1 agrees at 8 bases. Germline CDR1 reads MNHEY; CDR2 reads SVGAGI. There are 14 residues in the CDR3. The V gene end was trimmed by 5 bases and the J gene end by 6 bases; junction bases not matched to a gene: 6. The chain's CDR3 is CASSPADRVNEQFF. CDR3 in DNA: TGTGCCAGCAGTCCGGCGGACAGGGTCAATGAGCAGTTCTTC.

This clone showed up just once. The chain couples TRBV19 to TRBJ1-4; 10 bases are a match to TRBD1. V lost 5 bases to trimming and J lost 5 bases; unmatched junction nucleotides: 2. CDR3 length: 14 amino acids. Germline CDR1 and CDR2: LNHDA and SQIVND (reference sequence). The CDR3 sequence is CASSSGQGNEKLFF. The CDR3 coding sequence is TGTGCCAGTAGTTCGGGACAGGGGAATGAAAAACTGTTTTTT. The whole variable domain, filled in from reference TRBV19 and TRBJ1-4, reads DGGITQSPKYLFRKEGQNVTLSCEQNLNHDAMYWYRQDPGQGLRLIYYSQIVNDFQKGDIAEGYSVSREKKESFPLTVTSAQKNPTAFYLCASSSGQGNEKLFFGSGTQLSVL.

The V and J genes are TRBV9 and TRBJ2-2, with 11 bases identical to TRBD2. V dropped 1 base and J dropped 1; count of bases not matched to a gene: 6. The CDR3 spans 18 residues. Germline CDR1 SGDLS, CDR2 YYNGEE. In DNA, the CDR3 is TGTGCCAGCAGCGTAAATAGCGGGGGGGCCTGGAACACCGGGGAGCTGTTTTTT. It codes for CASSVNSGGAWNTGELFF.

For the CDR3, the DNA is TGCAGCGTTGCAATAGCTACCTACGAGCAGTACTTC. Its protein is CSVAIATYEQYF. This rearrangement joins TRBV29-1 to TRBJ2-7; D gene unclear. Trimming took off 4 bases at V and 2 bases at J, with 9 bases between the two ends. The germline CDR1 and CDR2 sequences are SQVTM and ANQGSEA. This CDR3 spans 12 amino acids.

This chain joins TRBV9 and TRBJ1-6, with D possibly being TRBD1 (5 bases). Germline V lookup: CDR1 SGDLS, CDR2 YYNGEE. This CDR3 has 16 amino acids. The V end was cut by 0 bases, the J end by 2 bases, with 9 bases between. This chain's CDR3 is CASSVGQGAYNSPLHF. In DNA, the CDR3 is TGTGCCAGCAGCGTAGGCCAAGGGGCCTATAATTCACCCCTCCACTTT.

The rearrangement links TRBV5-1 to TRBJ1-6; TRBD1 might be the D (6 bases). Germline CDR1 reads SGHRS; CDR2 reads YFSETQ. The CDR3 consists of 15 residues. The V end was cut by 0 bases, the J end by 6 bases, with 10 bases between. CDR3 coding DNA: TGCGCCAGCAGCTTGGACGGACAGATTAATTCACCCCTCCACTTT. Amino acids: CASSLDGQINSPLHF. Filled out from reference TRBV5-1 and TRBJ1-6, the complete variable domain reads KAGVTQTPRYLIKTRGQQVTLSCSPISGHRSVSWYQQTPGQGLQFLFEYFSETQRNKGNFPGRFSGRQFSNSRSEMNVSTLELGDSALYLCASSLDGQINSPLHFGNGTRLTVT.

This clone appeared a single time. The genes are TRBV11-2 and TRBJ2-3; tentatively, D is TRBD2 (6 bases). The CDR3 covers 17 residues. Germline loops: CDR1 SGHAT, CDR2 FQNNGV. V shed 1 base and J shed 1 base, with 15 bases lying between them. The CDR3 sequence: CASSLASGRGGTDTQYF. In DNA, the CDR3 is TGTGCCAGCAGCTTAGCATCAGGCCGCGGGGGCACAGATACGCAGTATTTT.

The V and J genes are TRBV10-3 and TRBJ1-1, with D maybe TRBD1 (5 bases). Germline V gives CDR1 ENHRY, CDR2 SYGVKD. V dropped 3 bases and J dropped 0 bases, with 8 bases sitting between them. The CDR3 covers 14 residues. This CDR3 is CAISDGGMNTEAFF. The CDR3 region has the DNA TGTGCCATCAGTGACGGGGGAATGAACACTGAAGCTTTCTTT.